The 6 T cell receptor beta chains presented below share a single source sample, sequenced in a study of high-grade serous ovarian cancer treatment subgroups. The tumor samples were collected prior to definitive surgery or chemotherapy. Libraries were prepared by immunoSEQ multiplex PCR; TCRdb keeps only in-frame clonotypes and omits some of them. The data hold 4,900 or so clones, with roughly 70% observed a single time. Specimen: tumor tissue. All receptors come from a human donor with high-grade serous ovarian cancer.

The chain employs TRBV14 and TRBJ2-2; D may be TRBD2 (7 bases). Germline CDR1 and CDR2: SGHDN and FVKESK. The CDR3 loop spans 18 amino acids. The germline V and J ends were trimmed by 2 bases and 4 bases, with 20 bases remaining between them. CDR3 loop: CASSQKIVGGPRTGELFF. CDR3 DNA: TGTGCCAGCAGCCAAAAGATTGTGGGGGGGCCTCGCACCGGGGAGCTGTTTTTT.

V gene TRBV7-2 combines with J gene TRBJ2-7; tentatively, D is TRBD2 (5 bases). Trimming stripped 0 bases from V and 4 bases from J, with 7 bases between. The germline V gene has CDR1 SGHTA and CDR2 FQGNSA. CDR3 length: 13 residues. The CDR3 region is CASSLATSYEQYV. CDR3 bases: TGTGCCAGCAGCTTAGCTACTAGTTACGAGCAGTACGTC.

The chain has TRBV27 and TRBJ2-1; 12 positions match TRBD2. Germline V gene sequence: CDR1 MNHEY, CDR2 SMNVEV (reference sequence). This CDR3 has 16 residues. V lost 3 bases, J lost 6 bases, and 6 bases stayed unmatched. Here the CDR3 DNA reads TGTGCCAGCAGTTTCGCCCTAGCGGGAGGGACCAATGAGCAGTTCTTC. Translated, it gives CASSFALAGGTNEQFF.

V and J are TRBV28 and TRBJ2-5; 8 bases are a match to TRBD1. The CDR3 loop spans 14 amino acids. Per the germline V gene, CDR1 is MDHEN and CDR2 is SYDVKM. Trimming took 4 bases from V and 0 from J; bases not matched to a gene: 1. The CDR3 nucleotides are TGTGCCAGCAGTTCAGGGGGCTACCAAGAGACCCAGTACTTC. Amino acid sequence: CASSSGGYQETQYF.

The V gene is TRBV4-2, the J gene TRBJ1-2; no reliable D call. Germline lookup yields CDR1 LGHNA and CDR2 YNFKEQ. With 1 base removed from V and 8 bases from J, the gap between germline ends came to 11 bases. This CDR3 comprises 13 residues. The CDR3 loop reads CASSQGEPRGYTF. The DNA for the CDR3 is TGTGCCAGCAGCCAAGGGGAACCTAGGGGCTACACCTTC.

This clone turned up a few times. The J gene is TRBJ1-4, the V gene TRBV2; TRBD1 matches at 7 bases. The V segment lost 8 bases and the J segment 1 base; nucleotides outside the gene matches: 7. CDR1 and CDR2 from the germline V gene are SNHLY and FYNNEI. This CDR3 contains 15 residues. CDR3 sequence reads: CASGDRQGTNEKLFF. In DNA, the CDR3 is TGTGCCAGCGGGGACCGACAGGGAACTAATGAAAAACTGTTTTTT.